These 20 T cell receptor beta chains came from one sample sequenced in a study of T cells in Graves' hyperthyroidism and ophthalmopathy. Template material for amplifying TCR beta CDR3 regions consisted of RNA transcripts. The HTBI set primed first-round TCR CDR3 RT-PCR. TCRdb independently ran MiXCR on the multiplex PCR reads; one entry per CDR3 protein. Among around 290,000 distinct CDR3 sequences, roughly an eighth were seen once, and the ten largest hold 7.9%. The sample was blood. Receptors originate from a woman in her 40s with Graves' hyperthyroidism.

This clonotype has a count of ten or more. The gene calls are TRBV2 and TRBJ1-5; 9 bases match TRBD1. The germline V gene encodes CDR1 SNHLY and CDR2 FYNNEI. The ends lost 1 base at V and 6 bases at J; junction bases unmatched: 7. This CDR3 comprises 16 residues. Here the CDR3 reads CASSEGGTGIGQPQHF. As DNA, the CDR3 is TGTGCCAGCAGTGAAGGGGGGACAGGGATCGGTCAGCCCCAGCATTTT.

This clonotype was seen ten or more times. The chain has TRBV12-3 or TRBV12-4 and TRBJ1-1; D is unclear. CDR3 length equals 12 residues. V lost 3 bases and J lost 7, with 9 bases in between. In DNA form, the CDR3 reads TGTGCCAGCAGTTTTAAAGGTCTTGAAGCTTTCTTT. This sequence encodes CASSFKGLEAFF.

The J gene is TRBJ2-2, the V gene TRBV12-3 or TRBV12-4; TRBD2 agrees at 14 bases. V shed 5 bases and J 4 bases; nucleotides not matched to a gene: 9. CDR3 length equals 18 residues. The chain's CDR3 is CASSAGTSGSEVTGELFF. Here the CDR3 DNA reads TGTGCCAGCAGTGCGGGGACTAGCGGGAGTGAGGTCACCGGGGAGCTGTTTTTT.

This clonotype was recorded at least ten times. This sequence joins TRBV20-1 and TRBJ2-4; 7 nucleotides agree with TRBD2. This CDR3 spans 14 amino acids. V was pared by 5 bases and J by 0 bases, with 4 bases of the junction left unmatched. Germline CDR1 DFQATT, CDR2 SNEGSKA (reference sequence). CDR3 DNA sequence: TGCAGTGCTGCGGGGAGGGTAGCCAAAAACATTCAGTACTTC. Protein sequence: CSAAGRVAKNIQYF.

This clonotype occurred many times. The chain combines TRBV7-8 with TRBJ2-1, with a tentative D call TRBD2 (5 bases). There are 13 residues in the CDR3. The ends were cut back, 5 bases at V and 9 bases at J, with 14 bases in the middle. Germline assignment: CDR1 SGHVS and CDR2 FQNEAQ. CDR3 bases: TGTGCCAGCAGCAGGTCGGGAAAGGGTGAGCAGTTCTTC. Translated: CASSRSGKGEQFF.

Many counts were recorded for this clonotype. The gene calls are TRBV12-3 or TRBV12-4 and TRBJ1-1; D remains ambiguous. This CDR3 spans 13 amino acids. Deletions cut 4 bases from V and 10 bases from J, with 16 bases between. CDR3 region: CASSSRPSPRAFF. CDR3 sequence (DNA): TGTGCCAGCAGTTCAAGACCGAGCCCTCGAGCTTTCTTT.

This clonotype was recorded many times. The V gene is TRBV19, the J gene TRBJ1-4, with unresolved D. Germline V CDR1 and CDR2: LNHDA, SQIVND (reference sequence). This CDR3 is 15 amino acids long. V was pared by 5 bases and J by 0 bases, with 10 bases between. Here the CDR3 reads CASSPMDSTNEKLFF. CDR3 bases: TGTGCCAGTAGTCCCATGGATTCAACTAATGAAAAACTGTTTTTT.

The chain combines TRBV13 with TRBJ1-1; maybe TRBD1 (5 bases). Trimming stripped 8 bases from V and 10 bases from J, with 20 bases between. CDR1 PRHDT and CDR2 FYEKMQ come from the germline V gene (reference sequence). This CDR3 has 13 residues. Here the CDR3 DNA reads TGTGCCAGCCATAGACGGAGCAGGGAGGGAGCTTTCTTT. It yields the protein CASHRRSREGAFF.

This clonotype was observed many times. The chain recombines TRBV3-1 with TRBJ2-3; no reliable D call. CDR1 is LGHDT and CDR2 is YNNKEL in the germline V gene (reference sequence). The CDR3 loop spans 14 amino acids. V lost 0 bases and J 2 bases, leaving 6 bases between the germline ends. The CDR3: CASSQDDHTDTQYF. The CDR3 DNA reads TGTGCCAGCAGCCAAGATGACCACACAGATACGCAGTATTTT.

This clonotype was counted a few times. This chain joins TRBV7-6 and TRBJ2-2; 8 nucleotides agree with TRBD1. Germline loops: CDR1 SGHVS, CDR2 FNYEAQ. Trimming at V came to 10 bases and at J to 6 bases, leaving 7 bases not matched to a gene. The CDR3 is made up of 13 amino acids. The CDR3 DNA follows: TGTGCCACCTCAGGGGGCTGGTCCGGGGAGCTGTTTTTT. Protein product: CATSGGWSGELFF.

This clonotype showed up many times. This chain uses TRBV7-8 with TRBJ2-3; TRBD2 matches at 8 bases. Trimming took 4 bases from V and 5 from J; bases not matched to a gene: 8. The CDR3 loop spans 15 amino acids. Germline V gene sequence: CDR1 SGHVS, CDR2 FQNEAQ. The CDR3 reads CASSSSGPLGDTQYF. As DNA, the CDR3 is TGTGCCAGCAGCTCTAGCGGGCCCTTGGGAGATACGCAGTATTTT. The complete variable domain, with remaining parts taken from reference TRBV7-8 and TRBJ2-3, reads GAGVSQSPRYKVAKRGQDVALRCDPISGHVSLFWYQQALGQGPEFLTYFQNEAQLDKSGLPSDRFFAERPEGSVSTLKIQRTQQEDSAVYLCASSSSGPLGDTQYFGPGTRLTVL.

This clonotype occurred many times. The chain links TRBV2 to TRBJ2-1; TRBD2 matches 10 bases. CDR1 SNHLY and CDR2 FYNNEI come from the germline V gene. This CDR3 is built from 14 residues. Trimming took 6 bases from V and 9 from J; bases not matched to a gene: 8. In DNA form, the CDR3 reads TGTGCCAGCAGATGGGCTAGCGGGAGTGGTGAGCAGTTCTTC. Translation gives CASRWASGSGEQFF.

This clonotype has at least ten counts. The CDR3 region is CASSLPGETQYF. The CDR3 region has the DNA TGTGCCAGCAGTTTACCGGGGGAGACCCAGTACTTC. The chain is built from TRBV27 and TRBJ2-5; a possible D gene is TRBD2 (5 bases). Trimming removed 2 bases at V and 5 bases at J, with 6 bases between. CDR3 length: 12 residues. The V gene's germline CDR1 is MNHEY and CDR2 SMNVEV (reference sequence).

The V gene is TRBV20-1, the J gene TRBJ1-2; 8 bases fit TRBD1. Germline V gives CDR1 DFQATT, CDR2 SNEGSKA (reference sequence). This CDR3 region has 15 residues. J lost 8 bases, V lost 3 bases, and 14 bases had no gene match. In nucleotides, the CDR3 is TGCAGTGCTAGTAAGAATAGACAGGGGTTTGGAGGCTACACCTTC. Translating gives CSASKNRQGFGGYTF.

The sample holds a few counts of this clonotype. CDR3 region: CASAGGAGGYTF. The DNA of the CDR3 is TGTGCCAGTGCGGGGGGCGCAGGCGGCTACACCTTC. The chain couples TRBV25-1 to TRBJ1-2; a weak D match, TRBD1 (6 bases). Trimming left V 9 bases short and J 8 bases short, with 16 bases between. Germline CDR1 and CDR2: MGHDK and SYGVNS. The length of the CDR3 is 12 residues.

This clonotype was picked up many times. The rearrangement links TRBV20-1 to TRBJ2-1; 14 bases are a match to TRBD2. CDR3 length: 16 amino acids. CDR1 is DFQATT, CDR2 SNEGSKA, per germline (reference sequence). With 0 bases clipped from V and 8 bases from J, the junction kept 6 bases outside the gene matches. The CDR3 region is CSAREGTSGRSDEQFF. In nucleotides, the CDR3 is TGCAGTGCTAGAGAAGGGACTAGCGGGAGATCCGATGAGCAGTTCTTC.

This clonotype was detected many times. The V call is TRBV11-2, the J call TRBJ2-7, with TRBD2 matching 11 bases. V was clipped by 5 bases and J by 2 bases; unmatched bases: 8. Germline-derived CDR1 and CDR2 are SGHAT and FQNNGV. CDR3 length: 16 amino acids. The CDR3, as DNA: TGTGCCAGCAGCCCGGTAGCGGGAGGGGGAACCTACGAGCAGTACTTC. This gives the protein CASSPVAGGGTYEQYF.

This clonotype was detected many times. The chain's CDR3 is CASSQGQGRGEQYF. In nucleotides, the CDR3 is TGTGCCAGCAGCCAGGGACAGGGGAGAGGCGAGCAGTACTTC. The rearrangement links TRBV3-1 to TRBJ2-7, with 10 nucleotides matching TRBD1. The CDR3 covers 14 residues. V lost 3 bases and J lost 6; bases outside the gene matches: 5. Germline V gene data show CDR1 as LGHDT and CDR2 as YNNKEL (reference sequence).

The CDR3, as DNA: TGTGCCAGTAGTATGTCAGGGCACCCCCAAGAGACCCAGTACTTC. Residues: CASSMSGHPQETQYF. V is TRBV19 and J is TRBJ2-5; maybe TRBD1 (5 bases). The CDR3 spans 15 residues. V shed 3 bases and J shed 1 base, with 12 bases lying between them. Looked up from germline, CDR1 is LNHDA and CDR2 is SQIVND (reference sequence).

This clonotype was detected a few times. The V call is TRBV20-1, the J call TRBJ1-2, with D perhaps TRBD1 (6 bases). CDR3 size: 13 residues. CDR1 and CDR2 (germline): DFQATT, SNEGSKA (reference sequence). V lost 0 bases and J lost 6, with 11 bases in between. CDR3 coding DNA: TGCAGTGCTAGAGATCCGGACAGACATGGCTACACCTTC. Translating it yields CSARDPDRHGYTF.